One and the same sample provided the 26 T cell receptor beta chains below, sequenced in a study of tumor-infiltrating lymphocytes in primary liver carcinoma. cDNA specific to TCR beta was made from around 530 ng of total RNA, with a constant-region primer employed for priming. Nested multiplex PCR, run for three rounds with slightly modified ARM-PCR, yielded TCR beta libraries. TRBV1-TRBV30 forward primers paired with a C-beta reverse primer drove the first two PCR rounds, around 10 cycles each. One entry per CDR3 protein, called by TCRdb with MiXCR from the multiplex PCR reads. This table has hundreds of thousands of distinct CDR3 sequences, about 50% appearing once. Extraction also yielded germline DNA, while blood RNA was obtained from unsorted whole blood. Material for sequencing was peripheral blood. The origin of the receptors is a woman under 40 with primary liver carcinoma and hepatitis B virus infection.

This clonotype was observed many times. The gene calls are TRBV12-3 or TRBV12-4 and TRBJ1-2; D is unclear. This CDR3 has 13 amino acids. V lost 3 bases, J lost 3 bases, and 8 bases lay in between. In nucleotides, the CDR3 is TGTGCCAGCAGTTTTTCCCGGGACTATGGCTACACCTTC. Amino acid sequence: CASSFSRDYGYTF.

The J gene is TRBJ2-1, the V gene TRBV5-1; 8 positions agree with TRBD2. The junction had 30 bases not matched to a gene; V was cut back by 1 base and J by 6 bases. This CDR3 has 23 amino acids. Germline V gene sequence: CDR1 SGHRS, CDR2 YFSETQ. CDR3 sequence reads: CASSLRPLQGNRQSGSPLNEQFF. CDR3 nucleotide sequence: TGCGCCAGCAGCTTGCGCCCCCTGCAGGGGAACCGTCAAAGCGGGAGCCCACTCAATGAGCAGTTCTTC.

As for this clonotype: The CDR3 carries no conserved terminal phenylalanine or tryptophan, so it likely arises from a read error. The rearrangement joins TRBV11-1 to TRBJ2-1; D not resolved. Germline V gene sequence: CDR1 SGHAT, CDR2 FQDESV (reference sequence). Trimming stripped 5 bases from V and 10 bases from J, with 15 bases between. The CDR3 has 13 residues. This CDR3 reads CASSTRDLSEQFI. The CDR3 DNA reads TGTGCCAGCAGCACCCGTGATCTCAGCGAGCAGTTCATC.

This clonotype appeared a few times. This chain uses TRBV5-4 with TRBJ2-3, with D possibly matching TRBD2 (6 bases). Trimming removed 4 bases at V and 2 bases at J, with 17 bases between. The CDR3 loop spans 16 amino acids. CDR1 SGHNT and CDR2 YYREEE come from the germline V gene (reference sequence). CDR3 region: CASSPILALDTDTQYF. The CDR3 DNA follows: TGTGCCAGCAGCCCGATCCTAGCGCTAGACACAGATACGCAGTATTTT.

The genes are TRBV12-3 or TRBV12-4 and TRBJ1-4; 8 bases align to TRBD1. The V segment lost 4 bases and the J segment 8 bases; nucleotides outside the gene matches: 3. CDR3 length: 13 amino acids. The CDR3 region has the DNA TGTGCCAGCAGTTGGACAGGGACCGAAAAACTGTTTTTT. Translated, it gives CASSWTGTEKLFF.

This clonotype was picked up a small number of times. This chain connects TRBV14 to TRBJ2-5; no clear D. From germline, CDR1 is SGHDN and CDR2 FVKESK. The CDR3 is 14 residues long. Deletions cut 4 bases from V and 5 bases from J, with 14 bases between. The CDR3: CASSRPGSRETQYF. CDR3 nucleotide sequence: TGTGCCAGCAGCCGCCCTGGATCCCGTGAGACCCAGTACTTC.

With regard to this clonotype: One junction end does not reproduce the germline sequence, and a read error may be involved. The chain has TRBV6-6 and TRBJ1-5; 7 nucleotides match TRBD1. This CDR3 spans 15 amino acids. Germline CDR1 reads MNHNY; CDR2 reads SVGAGI (reference sequence). The CDR3 nucleotides are TGTGTCAGCAGTTACGTAGGGGGCAGCAATCAGCCCCAGAATTTT. Amino acids: CVSSYVGGSNQPQNF.

About this clonotype itself: The germline gene is not matched at one end of the junction; a read error may be the cause. The rearrangement uses TRBV7-9 and TRBJ2-3; D gene ambiguous. The CDR3 has 13 amino acids. Per the germline V gene, CDR1 is SEHNR and CDR2 is FQNEAQ (reference sequence). The CDR3 DNA reads TGTGCCATCAGCGCCCAGGCCACAGATACGCAGTATTTT. It specifies CAISAQATDTQYF.

As concerns this clonotype: At one end the junction does not follow the germline gene, possibly because of a read error. CDR3 sequence reads: CASSTYKGGSNQESQYF. The CDR3, as DNA: TGTGCCAGCTCAACCTATAAAGGCGGCTCCAACCAAGAGTCCCAGTACTTC. The V call is TRBV11-2, the J call TRBJ2-5; D gene uncertain. This CDR3 comprises 17 residues. Germline CDR1 reads SGHAT; CDR2 reads FQNNGV.

A word on this clonotype: A much larger clone lies one base from this, so it may be a read error. V is TRBV29-1 and J is TRBJ2-4, with D tentatively TRBD1 (5 bases). This CDR3 comprises 15 residues. In germline, CDR1 is SQVTM, CDR2 ANQGSEA. Trimming took 4 bases from V and 0 from J, leaving 13 bases between them. CDR3 in DNA: TGCAGCGTTGGCAGGACAAGGGTAGCCAAAAACATTCAGTACTTC. Protein sequence: CSVGRTRVAKNIQYF.

The chain joins TRBV21-1 to TRBJ2-7. TRBV21-1 is described as a pseudogene. The CDR3 sequence is 13 residues long. CDR3 nucleotide sequence: TGTGCCAGCAGCAAAGTACGGGGCTACGAGCAGTACTTC. This codes for CASSKVRGYEQYF.

With respect to this clonotype: Possible read error: a much larger clone is one base away. The gene calls are TRBV29-1 and TRBJ2-1, with 10 bases aligning to TRBD1. Germline V lookup: CDR1 SQVTM, CDR2 ANQGSEA. This CDR3 has 13 residues. V was clipped by 7 bases and J by 12 bases; unmatched bases: 12. The CDR3 spells CSDYGQGGGGQFF. In DNA, the CDR3 is TGCAGCGACTACGGACAGGGGGGCGGTGGGCAGTTCTTC.

V gene TRBV6-1 combines with J gene TRBJ2-7, with 13 bases aligning to TRBD2. V lost 1 base, J lost 0 bases, and 6 bases stayed unmatched. Per germline, CDR1 MNHNS and CDR2 SASEGT. The CDR3 contains 18 residues. This chain's CDR3 is CASSEDGLAGVNSYEQYF. The DNA of the CDR3 is TGTGCCAGCAGTGAAGATGGACTAGCGGGAGTTAACTCCTACGAGCAGTACTTC.

With respect to this clonotype: One end of the junction does not line up with germline, which may come from a read error. The rearrangement joins TRBV4-3 to TRBJ1-3; D remains ambiguous. Germline-derived CDR1 and CDR2 are LGHNA and YSLEER. The CDR3 has 16 amino acids. The CDR3 DNA follows: TGCGCCAGCAGCCAAGAGTCAACGAGGTCTGGAAACACCACATATTTT. Protein product: CASSQESTRSGNTTYF.

The chain joins TRBV6-6 to TRBJ1-6; tentatively, D is TRBD1 (5 bases). The CDR3 sequence is 17 residues long. Germline CDR1 reads MNHNY; CDR2 reads SVGAGI (reference sequence). V was shortened by 4 bases and J by 7 bases, with 20 bases between the two germline ends. CDR3: CASSSPLWGEKNSPLHF. The CDR3 DNA reads TGTGCCAGCAGTTCCCCCCTTTGGGGCGAGAAGAATTCACCCCTCCACTTT.

A remark on this clonotype: The CDR3 ends on some other residue instead of the conserved phenylalanine or tryptophan, so this is likely a read error. This sequence joins TRBV12-3 or TRBV12-4 and TRBJ2-7, with TRBD2 identical over 10 bases. This CDR3 is 13 amino acids long. V lost 6 bases to trimming and J lost 5 bases; unmatched junction nucleotides: 4. The CDR3 DNA reads TGTGCCAGCAGGCTAGCGGGAGCTAACGAGCAGTACCTC. This gives the protein CASRLAGANEQYL.

The chain joins TRBV6-6 to TRBJ2-5; TRBD1 agrees at 9 bases. Trimming cost V 11 bases and J 2 bases; bases outside gene matches: 12. CDR3 length equals 15 residues. CDR1 is MNHNY, CDR2 SVGAGI, per germline (reference sequence). The CDR3 region has the DNA TGTGCCGACAGTTACGATGGACAGGGGCAAGAGACCCAGTACTTC. Translation: CADSYDGQGQETQYF.

This chain connects TRBV7-9 to TRBJ2-1; tentative D call: TRBD1 (5 bases). Germline values: CDR1 SEHNR, CDR2 FQNEAQ (reference sequence). Trimming removed 0 bases at V and 13 bases at J, with 13 bases between. The CDR3 length is 13 residues. CDR3 protein: CASSLAKSDRQFF. The CDR3 bases are TGTGCCAGCAGCTTAGCGAAATCAGACAGACAGTTCTTC.

The V and J genes are TRBV12-3 or TRBV12-4 and TRBJ2-7; tentative D call: TRBD2 (5 bases). This CDR3 has 13 residues. V was shortened by 6 bases and J by 6 bases, with 15 bases between the two germline ends. CDR3 amino acids: CASSPTGIGEQYF. Here the CDR3 DNA reads TGTGCCAGCAGCCCCACGGGGATCGGCGAGCAGTACTTC.

This clonotype was seen ten or more times. This chain links TRBV4-3 with TRBJ2-1; 7 bases align to TRBD1. V trimming: 1 base; J trimming: 8 bases; junction bases outside the gene matches: 5. Germline V gene sequence: CDR1 LGHNA, CDR2 YSLEER. The CDR3 is 14 residues long. CDR3 protein: CASSQGGQHHEQFF. Written as DNA, the CDR3 is TGCGCCAGCAGCCAAGGGGGACAGCATCATGAGCAGTTCTTC.

V gene TRBV12-3 or TRBV12-4 combines with J gene TRBJ2-1; 10 bases are shared with TRBD2. J was trimmed by 8 bases and V by 8 bases; bases with no gene match: 15. The CDR3 runs 16 residues. The CDR3 reads CASGLALAGDYDEQFF. DNA of the CDR3: TGTGCCAGCGGCTTAGCCCTAGCGGGAGATTACGATGAGCAGTTCTTC.

Comment on this clonotype: A much larger clone sits a single nucleotide away, making a read error possible. Here the CDR3 reads CASSSGQTNEELFF. In DNA form, the CDR3 reads TGTGCCAGCAGCTCCGGACAGACTAATGAAGAACTGTTTTTT. The rearrangement uses TRBV5-6 and TRBJ1-4; the D gene is possibly TRBD1 (6 bases). The CDR3 length is 14 residues. Germline loops: CDR1 SGHDT, CDR2 YYEEEE.

As to this clonotype: A read error may be the cause here, since a much bigger clone is one base away. This chain links TRBV11-3 with TRBJ1-1; D is possibly TRBD1 (6 bases). The CDR3 is 14 amino acids. Trimming took off 7 bases at V and 0 bases at J, with 12 bases between the two ends. Germline V CDR1 and CDR2: SGHNT, YENEEA. CDR3 amino acids: CASNQGTLNTEAFF. The CDR3 bases are TGTGCCAGCAACCAGGGGACTTTGAACACTGAAGCTTTCTTT.

This clonotype showed up just a few times. A read error may explain this, as a much larger clone is one base away. The chain employs TRBV6-5 and TRBJ1-2; 12 nucleotides match TRBD1. Per germline, CDR1 MNHEY and CDR2 SVGAGI. This CDR3 region has 15 residues. CDR3 in DNA: TGTGCCGGCAGGGACAGGGGGCGCGAAGACTATGGCTACACCTTC. Amino acids: CAGRDRGREDYGYTF.

J is TRBJ2-4 and V is TRBV6-6; 12 nucleotides align to TRBD2. In germline, CDR1 is MNHNY, CDR2 SVGAGI (reference sequence). V lost 2 bases, J lost 9 bases, and 8 bases stayed unmatched. This CDR3 has 16 amino acids. The CDR3, as DNA: TGTGCCAGCAGTTACGGCCTAGCGGGAGGGCCGGGCATTCAGTACTTC. Translated, it gives CASSYGLAGGPGIQYF.

This clonotype was detected only a few times. CDR3 amino acids: CASSLRPQGTGNTIYF. The CDR3 nucleotides are TGTGCCAGCAGTCTACGACCACAGGGGACTGGAAACACCATATATTTT. The gene calls are TRBV28 and TRBJ1-3; 7 bases align to TRBD1. Germline assignment: CDR1 MDHEN and CDR2 SYDVKM. This CDR3 is built from 16 residues. V lost 5 bases and J lost 2; bases outside the gene matches: 9. The whole variable domain, filled in from reference TRBV28 and TRBJ1-3, reads DVKVTQSSRYLVKRTGEKVFLECVQDMDHENMFWYRQDPGLGLRLIYFSYDVKMKEKGDIPEGYSVSREKKERFSLILESASTNQTSMYLCASSLRPQGTGNTIYFGEGSWLTVV.